Shown below are 19 T cell receptor beta chains from a single sample sequenced in a study of T cells in Graves' hyperthyroidism and ophthalmopathy (dated by TCRdb to the late 2010s). To prepare the library, multiplex PCR was applied. Instrument on record: Illumina HiSeq 2000. The TCR beta CDR3 regions were amplified from the RNA transcripts. The TCR CDR3 was subjected to a first round of RT-PCR using the HTBI primer set and the Qiagen OneStep RT-PCR kit. TCRdb reran the public reads through fastp at Q25 and MiXCR, keeping productive beta chains. Rows merge per CDR3 protein into single entries with the most common DNA and genes. This sample comprises roughly 700,000 distinct CDR3 sequences, approximately 36% of them detected only once. The ten largest clones represent around 32% of the sample. Sequencing was done on a sample of blood. All receptors derive from a woman between 35 and 50 years old with Graves' hyperthyroidism.

The rearrangement joins TRBV6-6 to TRBJ1-5, with D unresolved. The CDR3 has 13 amino acids. V was shortened by 0 bases and J by 7 bases, with 7 bases between the two germline ends. CDR1 is MNHNY and CDR2 is SVGAGI in the germline V gene (reference sequence). The CDR3, as DNA: TGTGCCAGCAGTTACTCGATGGACCAGCCCCAGCATTTT. It specifies CASSYSMDQPQHF.

This clonotype was detected ten times or more. The V gene is TRBV5-4, the J gene TRBJ1-1, with 7 bases fitting TRBD1. The CDR3 spans 17 residues. Trimming removed 4 bases from V and 4 bases from J; junction bases left unmatched: 16. Per germline, CDR1 SGHNT and CDR2 YYREEE (reference sequence). This chain's CDR3 is CASSPVGGGASGTEAFF. The CDR3 region has the DNA TGTGCCAGCAGCCCGGTGGGAGGGGGCGCATCGGGCACTGAAGCTTTCTTT.

This clonotype was counted a few times. J is TRBJ2-5 and V is TRBV6-1; D possibly corresponds to TRBD2 (5 bases). V was pared by 9 bases and J by 5 bases, with 25 bases between. The CDR3 covers 16 residues. Germline CDR1 is MNHNS and CDR2 is SASEGT. CDR3: CASGIRHNARGETQYF. Written as DNA, the CDR3 is TGTGCCAGTGGCATTCGCCATAATGCCCGAGGGGAGACCCAGTACTTC.

This clonotype was seen many times. The chain links TRBV6-5 to TRBJ2-5; D may match TRBD1 or TRBD2 (5 bases each). V lost 7 bases and J 1 base, leaving 13 bases between the germline ends. Per the germline V gene, CDR1 is MNHEY and CDR2 is SVGAGI. The CDR3 contains 14 residues. CDR3 protein: CASNPWGSQETQYF. CDR3 in DNA: TGTGCCAGCAACCCCTGGGGGAGCCAAGAGACCCAGTACTTC.

A few counts support this clonotype. The rearrangement joins TRBV7-9 to TRBJ1-5; D might be TRBD1 (5 bases). The CDR3 is 17 amino acids. Germline V gene lookup returns CDR1 SEHNR and CDR2 FQNEAQ (reference sequence). Trimming pared 5 bases from V and 0 bases from J, leaving 17 bases between. The CDR3 DNA reads as TGTGCCAGCAGCCAAGAAGGGGTGGTTTATAGCAATCAGCCCCAGCATTTT. Translating it yields CASSQEGVVYSNQPQHF.

The sample holds many counts of this clonotype. V gene TRBV6-5 combines with J gene TRBJ2-7; possible D gene TRBD1, 6 bases. The ends were cut back, 0 bases at V and 5 bases at J, with 11 bases in the middle. The CDR3 runs to 14 residues. Looked up from germline, CDR1 is MNHEY and CDR2 is SVGAGI. The CDR3 DNA follows: TGTGCCAGCAGTTACTCCAGGGGCGACCACGAGCAGTACTTC. Protein: CASSYSRGDHEQYF.

The chain carries TRBV6-5 and TRBJ1-2, with D maybe TRBD1 (6 bases). There are 14 residues in the CDR3. V shed 0 bases and J shed 6 bases, with 11 bases lying between them. Germline loops: CDR1 MNHEY, CDR2 SVGAGI. The CDR3 reads CASSYSGRGDGYTF. DNA of the CDR3: TGTGCCAGCAGTTACTCGGGCAGGGGTGATGGCTACACCTTC.

In this sample, this clonotype turned up many times. The chain links TRBV24-1 to TRBJ2-7; no clear D gene. The CDR3 loop spans 12 amino acids. The V end lost 1 base, the J end lost 6 bases, and 6 bases lay between the germline ends. CDR1 and CDR2 (germline): KGHDR, SFDVKD. This chain's CDR3 is CATSDFGSEQYF. The CDR3 coding sequence is TGTGCCACCAGTGATTTCGGTAGCGAGCAGTACTTC.

This clonotype was counted ten times or more. The junction does not match germline at one end; this may be a read error. This chain connects TRBV12-3 or TRBV12-4 to TRBJ1-1, with TRBD1 as a possible D gene (5 bases). The CDR3 is 14 amino acids. CDR3 sequence (DNA): TGCGCCAGCAGCTTCGGGGGACTGAACACTGAAGCTTTCTTT. It specifies CASSFGGLNTEAFF.

Of note for this clonotype: Relative to the germline gene, one junction end is altered; a read error may explain this. This chain joins TRBV24-1 and TRBJ2-7; D possibly uses TRBD1 or TRBD2 (6 bases each). The CDR3 runs to 14 residues. Germline V gene data show CDR1 as KGHDR and CDR2 as SFDVKD. This CDR3 reads CASSLSWGAGEQYF. The CDR3 DNA reads as TGTGCCAGCAGTTTGTCTTGGGGGGCCGGCGAGCAGTACTTC.

This chain connects TRBV2 to TRBJ2-7, with D perhaps TRBD1 or TRBD2 (7 bases each). The CDR3 spans 15 residues. Trimming cost V 3 bases and J 5 bases, with 17 bases left between them. CDR1 is SNHLY and CDR2 is FYNNEI in the germline V gene. The CDR3 DNA is TGTGCCAGCAGTGAGGGGGGGGGGACAGAGGACGAGCAGTACTTC. It translates to CASSEGGGTEDEQYF.

The table lists this clonotype with many counts. The rearrangement links TRBV7-9 to TRBJ2-7; possible D gene TRBD1, 6 bases. Germline V gene sequence: CDR1 SEHNR, CDR2 FQNEAQ (reference sequence). The CDR3 covers 15 residues. V lost 3 bases and J lost 1, with 13 bases in between. The CDR3 loop reads CASSFHGRGSYEQYF. The CDR3 DNA reads as TGTGCCAGCAGCTTTCATGGCAGGGGTTCCTACGAGCAGTACTTC.

V gene TRBV29-1 combines with J gene TRBJ1-1; TRBD1 aligns across 7 bases. Trimming removed 6 bases from V and 1 base from J; junction bases left unmatched: 5. CDR1 SQVTM and CDR2 ANQGSEA come from the germline V gene. The CDR3 totals 13 residues. Here the CDR3 DNA reads TGCAGCGTAACCGGGACAGCGAACACTGAAGCTTTCTTT. Residues: CSVTGTANTEAFF.

This clonotype was seen ten or more times. The chain combines TRBV29-1 with TRBJ2-7; D uncertain. CDR1 is SQVTM, CDR2 ANQGSEA, per germline. Trimming took off 5 bases at V and 0 bases at J, with 11 bases between the two ends. The CDR3 contains 13 residues. The DNA for the CDR3 is TGCAGCGTTTTTGACCGATTCTCCTACGAGCAGTACTTC. The encoded protein is CSVFDRFSYEQYF.

In its sample, this clonotype was seen a few times. The chain couples TRBV10-3 to TRBJ1-5; no reliable D call. The CDR3 is 14 residues long. V was trimmed by 0 bases and J by 1 base, leaving 4 bases between them. Germline CDR1 and CDR2: ENHRY and SYGVKD. In DNA, the CDR3 is TGTGCCATCAGTGAGTCTGGCAGCAATCAGCCCCAGCATTTT. It encodes CAISESGSNQPQHF.

V usage is TRBV30 and J usage is TRBJ1-1, with D tentatively TRBD1 (5 bases). CDR3 size: 12 residues. Germline V gene sequence: CDR1 GTSNPN, CDR2 SVGIG (reference sequence). Trimming pared 2 bases from V and 10 bases from J, leaving 14 bases between. CDR3 nucleotide sequence: TGTGCCTGGAGTCCGCCAGGGCGGAGAGCTTTCTTT. It yields the protein CAWSPPGRRAFF.

The chain joins TRBV9 to TRBJ2-5; TRBD2 might be the D (7 bases). Germline CDR1 is SGDLS and CDR2 is YYNGEE. V was pared by 3 bases and J by 7 bases, with 16 bases between. CDR3 size: 14 residues. Written as DNA, the CDR3 is TGTGCCAGCAGCGGAACGGGGGGCGTCGGGACCCAGTACTTC. This codes for CASSGTGGVGTQYF.

This clonotype was found a few times. This chain links TRBV5-6 with TRBJ2-2, with D perhaps assigned TRBD1 or TRBD2 (6 bases each). This CDR3 contains 15 residues. Germline assignment: CDR1 SGHDT and CDR2 YYEEEE. V was trimmed by 0 bases and J by 3 bases, leaving 9 bases between them. The CDR3 coding sequence is TGTGCCAGCAGCTTGGGGGGGGCCGACACCGGGGAGCTGTTTTTT. Translated: CASSLGGADTGELFF.

This clonotype was picked up a small number of times. V is TRBV7-9 and J is TRBJ2-1, with no clear D. The CDR3 is 11 amino acids. Germline CDR1 is SEHNR and CDR2 is FQNEAQ (reference sequence). The germline V and J ends were trimmed by 5 bases and 5 bases, with 4 bases remaining between them. The CDR3, as DNA: TGTGCCAGCAGCCCTCACAATGAGCAGTTCTTC. Translation: CASSPHNEQFF.